The present TCR beta chain was sequenced within a study of radiotherapy plus CTLA-4 blockade in lung cancer. Using immunoSEQ multiplex PCR, the repertoire was profiled, and TCRdb retains in-frame clones only, with some absent. Among tens of thousands of clones listed, roughly three quarters were seen once. The germline V gene has CDR1 MRHNA and CDR2 SNTAGT. With 6 bases removed from V and 9 bases from J, the gap between germline ends came to 12 bases. The CDR3 has 12 amino acids. The sample holds a few counts of this clone. This TCR was sampled from a human donor with non-small cell lung cancer who had stable disease on radiotherapy plus ipilimumab. The starting material was peripheral blood, obtained from a patient treated with radiotherapy plus ipilimumab. The chain is built from TRBV6-4 and TRBJ2-1; a possible D gene is TRBD1 (6 bases). This CDR3 is CASSEQGGEQFF. DNA of the CDR3: TGTGCCAGCAGCGAACAGGGTGGTGAGCAGTTCTTC.